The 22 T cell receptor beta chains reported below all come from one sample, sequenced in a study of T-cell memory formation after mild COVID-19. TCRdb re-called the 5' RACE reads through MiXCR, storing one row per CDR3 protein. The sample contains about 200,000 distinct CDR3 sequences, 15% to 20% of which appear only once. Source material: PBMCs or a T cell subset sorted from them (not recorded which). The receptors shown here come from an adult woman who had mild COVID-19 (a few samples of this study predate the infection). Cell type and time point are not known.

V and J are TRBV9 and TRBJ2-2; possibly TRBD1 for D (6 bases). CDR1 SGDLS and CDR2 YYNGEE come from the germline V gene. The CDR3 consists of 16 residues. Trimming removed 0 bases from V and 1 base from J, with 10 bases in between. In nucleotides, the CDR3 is TGTGCCAGCAGCGTAGCCCAGACAGGGAACACCGGGGAGCTGTTTTTT. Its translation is CASSVAQTGNTGELFF. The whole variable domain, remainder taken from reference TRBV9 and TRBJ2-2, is DSGVTQTPKHLITATGQRVTLRCSPRSGDLSVYWYQQSLDQGLQFLIQYYNGEERAKGNILERFSAQQFPDLHSELNLSSLELGDSALYFCASSVAQTGNTGELFFGEGSRLTVL.

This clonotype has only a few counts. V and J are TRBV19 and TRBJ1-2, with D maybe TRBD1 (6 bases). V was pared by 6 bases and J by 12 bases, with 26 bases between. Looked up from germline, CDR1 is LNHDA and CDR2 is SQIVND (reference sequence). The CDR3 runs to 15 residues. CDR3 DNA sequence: TGTGCCAGTAGAAAGGAGGACAGAGCAGTCCGGGGGGACACCTTC. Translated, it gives CASRKEDRAVRGDTF.

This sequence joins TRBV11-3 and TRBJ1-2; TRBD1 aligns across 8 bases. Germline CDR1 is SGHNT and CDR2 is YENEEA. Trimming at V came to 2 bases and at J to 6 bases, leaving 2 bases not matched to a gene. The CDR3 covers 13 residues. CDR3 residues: CASSLYRGDGYTF. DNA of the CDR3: TGTGCCAGCAGCTTATACAGGGGGGATGGCTACACCTTC.

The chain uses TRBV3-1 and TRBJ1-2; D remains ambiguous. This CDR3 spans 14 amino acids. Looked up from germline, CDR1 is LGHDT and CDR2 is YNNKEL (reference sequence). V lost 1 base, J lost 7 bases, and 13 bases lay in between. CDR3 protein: CASSQGRAAGGYTF. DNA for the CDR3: TGTGCCAGCAGCCAAGGTCGGGCCGCCGGTGGCTACACCTTC.

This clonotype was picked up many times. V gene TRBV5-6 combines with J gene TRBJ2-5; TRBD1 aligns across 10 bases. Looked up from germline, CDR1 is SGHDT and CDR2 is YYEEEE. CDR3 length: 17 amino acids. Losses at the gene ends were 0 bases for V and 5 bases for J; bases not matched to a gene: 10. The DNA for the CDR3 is TGTGCCAGCAGCTTGGGATGGGACGACAGGGGGCACGAGACCCAGTACTTC. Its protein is CASSLGWDDRGHETQYF.

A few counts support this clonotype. Written as DNA, the CDR3 is TGTGCCAGCAGCGAACGAGGGGGGAATGAAAAACTGTTTTTT. Translated, it gives CASSERGGNEKLFF. The gene calls are TRBV9 and TRBJ1-4; D might be TRBD1 (6 bases). Germline CDR1 reads SGDLS; CDR2 reads YYNGEE. CDR3 length: 14 amino acids. The V and J ends lost 3 bases and 5 bases respectively, with 11 bases between them.

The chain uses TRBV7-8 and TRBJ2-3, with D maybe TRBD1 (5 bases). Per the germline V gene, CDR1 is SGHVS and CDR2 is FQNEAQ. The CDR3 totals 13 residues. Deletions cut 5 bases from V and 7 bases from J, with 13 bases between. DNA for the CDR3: TGTGCCAGCAGCCACCACAGGATCCATACGCAGTATTTT. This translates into CASSHHRIHTQYF.

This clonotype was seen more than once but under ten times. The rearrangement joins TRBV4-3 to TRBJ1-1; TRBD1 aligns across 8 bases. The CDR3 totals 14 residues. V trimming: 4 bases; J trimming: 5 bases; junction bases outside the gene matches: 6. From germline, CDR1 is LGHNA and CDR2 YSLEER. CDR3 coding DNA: TGCGCCAGCAGCCTATCAGGGGGCGGGACTGAAGCTTTCTTT. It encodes CASSLSGGGTEAFF.

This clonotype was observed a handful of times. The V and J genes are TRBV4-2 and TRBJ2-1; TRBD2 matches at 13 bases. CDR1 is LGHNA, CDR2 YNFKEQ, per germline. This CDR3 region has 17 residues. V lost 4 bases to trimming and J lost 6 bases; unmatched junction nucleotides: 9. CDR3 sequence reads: CASSPQTSGRAGNEQFF. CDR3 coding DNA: TGTGCCAGCAGCCCTCAAACTAGCGGGAGGGCCGGCAATGAGCAGTTCTTC.

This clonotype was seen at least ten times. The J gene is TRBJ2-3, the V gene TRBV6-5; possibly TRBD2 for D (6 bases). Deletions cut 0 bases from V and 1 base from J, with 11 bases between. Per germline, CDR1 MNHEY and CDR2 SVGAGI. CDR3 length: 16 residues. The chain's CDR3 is CASSYSLALGTDTQYF. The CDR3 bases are TGTGCCAGCAGTTACTCCCTAGCGCTGGGCACAGATACGCAGTATTTT.

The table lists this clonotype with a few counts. The CDR3, as DNA: TGCAGCGAGTCACAGGGCGGAGGGACTGAAGCTTTCTTT. Its protein is CSESQGGGTEAFF. The rearrangement joins TRBV29-1 to TRBJ1-1, with a weak D call TRBD1 (6 bases). This CDR3 is built from 13 residues. The V gene lost 7 bases and the J gene lost 5 bases, with 17 bases spanning the gap. Germline V gene sequence: CDR1 SQVTM, CDR2 ANQGSEA.

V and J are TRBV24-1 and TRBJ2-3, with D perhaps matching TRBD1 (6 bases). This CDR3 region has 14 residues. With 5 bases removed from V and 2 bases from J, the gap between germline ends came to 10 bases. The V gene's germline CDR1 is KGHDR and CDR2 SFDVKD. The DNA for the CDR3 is TGTGCCACCAGTGCACAGGGATACACAGATACGCAGTATTTT. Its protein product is CATSAQGYTDTQYF.

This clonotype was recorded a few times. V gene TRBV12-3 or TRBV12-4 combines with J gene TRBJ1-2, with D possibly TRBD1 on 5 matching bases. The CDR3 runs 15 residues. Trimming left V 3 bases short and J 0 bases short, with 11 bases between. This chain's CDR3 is CASSFPGRTNYGYTF. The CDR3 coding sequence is TGTGCCAGCAGTTTTCCGGGACGGACTAACTATGGCTACACCTTC.

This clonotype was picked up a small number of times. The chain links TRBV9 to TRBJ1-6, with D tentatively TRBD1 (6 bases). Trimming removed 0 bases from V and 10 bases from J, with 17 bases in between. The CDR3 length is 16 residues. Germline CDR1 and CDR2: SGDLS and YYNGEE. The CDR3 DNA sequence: TGTGCCAGCAGCGTAGACTGGGGCCAGGGGAACTCACCCCTCCACTTT. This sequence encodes CASSVDWGQGNSPLHF. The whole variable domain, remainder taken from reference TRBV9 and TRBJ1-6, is DSGVTQTPKHLITATGQRVTLRCSPRSGDLSVYWYQQSLDQGLQFLIQYYNGEERAKGNILERFSAQQFPDLHSELNLSSLELGDSALYFCASSVDWGQGNSPLHFGNGTRLTVT.

The CDR3 nucleotides read TGTGCCAGCAGCTTTACAGCATCTAATGAGCAGTTCTTC. Its protein is CASSFTASNEQFF. The chain has TRBV13 and TRBJ2-1; D not resolved. Trimming removed 3 bases from V and 7 bases from J, with 10 bases in between. The CDR3 extends over 13 amino acids. The germline CDR1 and CDR2 sequences are PRHDT and FYEKMQ (reference sequence). The entire variable domain, with the rest obtained from reference TRBV13 and TRBJ2-1, is as follows: AAGVIQSPRHLIKEKRETATLKCYPIPRHDTVYWYQQGPGQDPQFLISFYEKMQSDKGSIPDRFSAQQFSDYHSELNMSSLELGDSALYFCASSFTASNEQFFGPGTRLTVL.

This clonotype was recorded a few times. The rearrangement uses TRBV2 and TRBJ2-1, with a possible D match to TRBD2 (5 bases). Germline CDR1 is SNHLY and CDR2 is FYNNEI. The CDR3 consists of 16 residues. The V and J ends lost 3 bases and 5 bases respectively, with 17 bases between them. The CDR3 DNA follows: TGTGCCAGCAGTGATGGTAGGGTCGGACTTGACAATGAGCAGTTCTTC. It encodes CASSDGRVGLDNEQFF.

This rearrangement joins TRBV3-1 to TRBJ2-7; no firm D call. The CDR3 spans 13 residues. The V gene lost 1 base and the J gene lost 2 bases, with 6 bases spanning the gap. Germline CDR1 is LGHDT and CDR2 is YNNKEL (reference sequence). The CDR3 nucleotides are TGTGCCAGCAGCCAAGGCCATCCCTACGAGCAGTACTTC. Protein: CASSQGHPYEQYF.

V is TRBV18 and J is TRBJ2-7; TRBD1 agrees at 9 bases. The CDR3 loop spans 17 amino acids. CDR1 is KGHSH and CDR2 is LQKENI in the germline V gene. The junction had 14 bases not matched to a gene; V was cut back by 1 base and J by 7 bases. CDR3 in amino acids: CASSPRSGQGSMGEQYF. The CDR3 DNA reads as TGTGCCAGCTCACCACGGTCGGGACAGGGATCAATGGGGGAGCAGTACTTC. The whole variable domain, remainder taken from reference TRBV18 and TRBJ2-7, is NAGVMQNPRHLVRRRGQEARLRCSPMKGHSHVYWYRQLPEEGLKFMVYLQKENIIDESGMPKERFSAEFPKEGPSILRIQQVVRGDSAAYFCASSPRSGQGSMGEQYFGPGTRLTVT.

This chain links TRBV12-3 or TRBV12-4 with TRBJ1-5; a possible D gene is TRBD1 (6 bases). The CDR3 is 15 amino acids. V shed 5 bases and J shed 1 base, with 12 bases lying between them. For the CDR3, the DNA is TGTGCCAGCAGTCGAAAGGGGGGGAGCAATCAGCCCCAGCATTTT. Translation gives CASSRKGGSNQPQHF.

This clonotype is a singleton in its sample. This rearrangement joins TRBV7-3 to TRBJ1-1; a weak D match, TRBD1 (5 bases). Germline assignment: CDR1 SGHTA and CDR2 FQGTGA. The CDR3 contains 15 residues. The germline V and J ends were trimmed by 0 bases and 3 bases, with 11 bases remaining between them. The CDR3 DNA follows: TGTGCCAGCAGCTTAACCAGGGAGCCTTACACTGAAGCTTTCTTT. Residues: CASSLTREPYTEAFF.

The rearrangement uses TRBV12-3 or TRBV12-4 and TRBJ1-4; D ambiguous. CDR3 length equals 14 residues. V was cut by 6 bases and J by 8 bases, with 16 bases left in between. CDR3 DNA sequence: TGTGCCAGCAGCGCCGACGGGCGCGGCGAAAAACTGTTTTTT. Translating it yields CASSADGRGEKLFF.

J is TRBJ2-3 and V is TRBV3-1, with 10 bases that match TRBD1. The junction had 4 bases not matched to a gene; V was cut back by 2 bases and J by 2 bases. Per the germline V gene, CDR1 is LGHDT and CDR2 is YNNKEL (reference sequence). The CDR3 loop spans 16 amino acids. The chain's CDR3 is CASSQLGQGITDTQYF. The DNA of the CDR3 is TGTGCCAGCAGCCAATTGGGACAGGGGATCACAGATACGCAGTATTTT.